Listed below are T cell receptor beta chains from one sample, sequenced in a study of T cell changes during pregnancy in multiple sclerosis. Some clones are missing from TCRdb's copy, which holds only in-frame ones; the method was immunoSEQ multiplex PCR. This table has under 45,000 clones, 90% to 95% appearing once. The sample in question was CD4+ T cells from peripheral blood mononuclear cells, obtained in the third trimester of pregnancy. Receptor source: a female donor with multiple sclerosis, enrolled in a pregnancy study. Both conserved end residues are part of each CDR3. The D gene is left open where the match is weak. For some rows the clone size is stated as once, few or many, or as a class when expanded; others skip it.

cdr3_aa: CAISVGTVDYGYTF
cdr3_nt: TGTGCCATCAGTGTGGGGACAGTAGATTATGGCTACACCTTC
v_call: TRBV10-3
d_call: TRBD1
j_call: TRBJ1-2
clone_size: -

cdr3_aa: CASSLAGGRGNTIYF
cdr3_nt: TGCGCCAGCAGCTTGGCGGGGGGACGCGGAAACACCATATATTTT
v_call: TRBV5-1
d_call: -
j_call: TRBJ1-3
clone_size: -

cdr3_aa: CASSKKPPAGKYEKLFF
cdr3_nt: TGTGCCAGCAGCAAAAAACCCCCCGCAGGGAAGTATGAAAAACTGTTTTTT
v_call: TRBV21-1
d_call: -
j_call: TRBJ1-4
clone_size: few

cdr3_aa: CASSFGTGKNTEAFF
cdr3_nt: TGTGCCAGCAGTTTCGGGACAGGGAAAAACACTGAAGCTTTCTTT
v_call: TRBV5-4
d_call: TRBD1
j_call: TRBJ1-1
clone_size: -

cdr3_aa: CASGTSGGVGELFF
cdr3_nt: TGTGCCAGCGGAACTAGCGGGGGAGTCGGGGAGCTGTTTTTT
v_call: TRBV2
d_call: TRBD2
j_call: TRBJ2-2
clone_size: -

cdr3_aa: CASSKGRRQEKLFF
cdr3_nt: TGTGCCAGCAGCAAAGGACGGCGGCAGGAAAAACTGTTTTTT
v_call: TRBV21-1
d_call: -
j_call: TRBJ1-4
clone_size: -

cdr3_aa: CASSLVSQSSTDTQYF
cdr3_nt: TGTGCCAGCAGCTTAGTTAGCCAGTCTAGCACAGATACGCAGTATTTT
v_call: TRBV13
d_call: -
j_call: TRBJ2-3
clone_size: once

cdr3_aa: CASSIPLGGANNYGYTF
cdr3_nt: TGTGCCAGTAGTATACCTCTGGGGGGGGCAAATAACTATGGCTACACCTTC
v_call: TRBV19
d_call: -
j_call: TRBJ1-2
clone_size: -

cdr3_aa: CASSVRASGTDTQYF
cdr3_nt: TGTGCCAGCAGCGTACGGGCTAGCGGGACAGATACGCAGTATTTT
v_call: TRBV9
d_call: TRBD2
j_call: TRBJ2-3
clone_size: -

cdr3_aa: CASSLGAGANYGYTF
cdr3_nt: TGCGCCAGCAGCCTCGGCGCTGGAGCTAACTATGGCTACACCTTC
v_call: TRBV5-1
d_call: -
j_call: TRBJ1-2
clone_size: once

cdr3_aa: CASSYGTSGGAVGEQFF
cdr3_nt: TGCGCCAGCAGCTACGGGACTAGCGGGGGGGCGGTGGGGGAGCAGTTCTTC
v_call: TRBV5-1
d_call: TRBD2
j_call: TRBJ2-1
clone_size: -

cdr3_aa: CASSEERGAWRETQYF
cdr3_nt: TGTGCCAGCAGTGAAGAACGGGGGGCTTGGAGGGAGACCCAGTACTTC
v_call: TRBV2
d_call: -
j_call: TRBJ2-5
clone_size: -

cdr3_aa: CASSVASGGAGDTQYF
cdr3_nt: TGTGCCAGCAGCGTAGCCAGCGGGGGGGCCGGAGATACGCAGTATTTT
v_call: TRBV9
d_call: TRBD2
j_call: TRBJ2-3
clone_size: -

cdr3_aa: CASSVGGLSNQPQHF
cdr3_nt: TGTGCCAGCAGCGTAGGGGGCCTCAGCAATCAGCCCCAGCATTTT
v_call: TRBV9
d_call: -
j_call: TRBJ1-5
clone_size: -

cdr3_aa: CASSPTSSGRANTQYF
cdr3_nt: TGTGCCAGCAGTCCAACTTCTAGCGGGAGGGCGAATACGCAGTATTTT
v_call: TRBV2
d_call: TRBD2
j_call: TRBJ2-3
clone_size: -

cdr3_aa: CASSLVDRGTLGTDTQYF
cdr3_nt: TGTGCCAGCAGCCTAGTTGACAGGGGTACCCTCGGCACAGATACGCAGTATTTT
v_call: TRBV7-9
d_call: TRBD1
j_call: TRBJ2-3
clone_size: -

cdr3_aa: CASSSGQGNTIYF
cdr3_nt: TGTGCCAGCAGTTCGGGACAGGGAAACACCATATATTTT
v_call: TRBV28
d_call: TRBD1
j_call: TRBJ1-3
clone_size: -

cdr3_aa: CASSLLTGISGGELFF
cdr3_nt: TGTGCCAGCAGTTTACTAACAGGGATCAGCGGCGGGGAGCTGTTTTTT
v_call: TRBV27
d_call: -
j_call: TRBJ2-2
clone_size: -

cdr3_aa: CASSPENTGELFF
cdr3_nt: TGCGCCAGCAGCCCAGAGAACACCGGGGAGCTGTTTTTT
v_call: TRBV5-1
d_call: -
j_call: TRBJ2-2
clone_size: -

cdr3_aa: CSVGRDYNQPQHF
cdr3_nt: TGCAGCGTGGGCCGGGATTACAATCAGCCCCAGCATTTT
v_call: TRBV29-1
d_call: -
j_call: TRBJ1-5
clone_size: -

cdr3_aa: CASSEQAGVYGYTF
cdr3_nt: TGTGCCAGCAGTGAACAGGCGGGGGTTTATGGCTACACCTTC
v_call: TRBV2
d_call: -
j_call: TRBJ1-2
clone_size: -

cdr3_aa: CASSEPRGTDTQYF
cdr3_nt: TGTGCCAGCAGTGAACCCAGGGGCACAGATACGCAGTATTTT
v_call: TRBV25-1
d_call: -
j_call: TRBJ2-3
clone_size: -

cdr3_aa: CAISEDRGGNQPQHF
cdr3_nt: TGTGCCATCAGTGAGGACAGGGGAGGTAATCAGCCCCAGCATTTT
v_call: TRBV10-3
d_call: TRBD1
j_call: TRBJ1-5
clone_size: -

cdr3_aa: CAWSKQTGTGINQPQHF
cdr3_nt: TGTGCCTGGAGTAAGCAAACCGGGACAGGGATCAATCAGCCCCAGCATTTT
v_call: TRBV30
d_call: TRBD1
j_call: TRBJ1-5
clone_size: -

cdr3_aa: CASSFRQGGSYEQYF
cdr3_nt: TGTGCCAGCAGCTTTCGACAGGGGGGCTCCTACGAGCAGTACTTC
v_call: TRBV5-4
d_call: TRBD1
j_call: TRBJ2-7
clone_size: -

cdr3_aa: CASAGGLAGTQETQYF
cdr3_nt: TGTGCCAGCGCAGGGGGACTAGCGGGCACCCAAGAGACCCAGTACTTC
v_call: TRBV2
d_call: TRBD2
j_call: TRBJ2-5
clone_size: -

cdr3_aa: CASTPAESSYNEQFF
cdr3_nt: TGCGCCAGCACCCCAGCGGAAAGCTCCTACAATGAGCAGTTCTTC
v_call: TRBV4-1
d_call: -
j_call: TRBJ2-1
clone_size: -

cdr3_aa: CASSPTSGSDKYNEQFF
cdr3_nt: TGTGCCAGCAGCCCGACTAGCGGGAGTGATAAGTACAATGAGCAGTTCTTC
v_call: TRBV4-2
d_call: TRBD2
j_call: TRBJ2-1
clone_size: -

cdr3_aa: CASSYSENTGELFF
cdr3_nt: TGTGCCAGCAGTTACAGCGAGAACACCGGGGAGCTGTTTTTT
v_call: TRBV6-5
d_call: -
j_call: TRBJ2-2
clone_size: once

cdr3_aa: CASETDLLDRGNAEAFF
cdr3_nt: TGTGCCAGCGAAACCGACCTGCTTGACAGGGGAAACGCTGAAGCTTTCTTT
v_call: TRBV28
d_call: TRBD1
j_call: TRBJ1-1
clone_size: -

cdr3_aa: CASSPPAGVWTYGYTF
cdr3_nt: TGTGCCAGCTCACCACCGGCCGGGGTTTGGACTTATGGCTACACCTTC
v_call: TRBV18
d_call: -
j_call: TRBJ1-2
clone_size: -

cdr3_aa: CASRKGQGQSSGANVLTF
cdr3_nt: TGTGCCTCGCGGAAGGGTCAGGGACAATCCTCTGGGGCCAACGTCCTGACTTTC
v_call: TRBV10-3
d_call: -
j_call: TRBJ2-6
clone_size: -

cdr3_aa: CASSRTSETTYEQYF
cdr3_nt: TGTGCCAGCAGCCGGACTAGCGAAACCACCTACGAGCAGTACTTC
v_call: TRBV28
d_call: TRBD2
j_call: TRBJ2-7
clone_size: -

cdr3_aa: CASSSGLAGGQETQYF
cdr3_nt: TGTGCCAGCAGCTCGGGACTAGCGGGCGGCCAAGAGACCCAGTACTTC
v_call: TRBV7-9
d_call: TRBD2
j_call: TRBJ2-5
clone_size: -

cdr3_aa: CASSPGGGGTEAFF
cdr3_nt: TGCGCCAGCAGCCCCGGCGGGGGGGGCACTGAAGCTTTCTTT
v_call: TRBV4-1
d_call: -
j_call: TRBJ1-1
clone_size: once

cdr3_aa: CASSKGLAVQETQYF
cdr3_nt: TGTGCCAGCAGTAAAGGACTAGCGGTCCAAGAGACCCAGTACTTC
v_call: TRBV7-9
d_call: TRBD2
j_call: TRBJ2-5
clone_size: -

cdr3_aa: CAISGPGQLVAEAFF
cdr3_nt: TGTGCCATCAGTGGTCCGGGACAGCTGGTCGCTGAAGCTTTCTTT
v_call: TRBV10-3
d_call: TRBD1
j_call: TRBJ1-1
clone_size: -

cdr3_aa: CASSLIGENIQYF
cdr3_nt: TGTGCCAGCAGCTTAATAGGAGAAAACATTCAGTACTTC
v_call: TRBV11-3
d_call: -
j_call: TRBJ2-4
clone_size: -

cdr3_aa: CASTGGGYQETQYF
cdr3_nt: TGTGCCAGCACCGGGGGAGGGTACCAAGAGACCCAGTACTTC
v_call: TRBV28
d_call: TRBD2
j_call: TRBJ2-5
clone_size: -

cdr3_aa: CASSRRVGQNTEAFF
cdr3_nt: TGTGCCAGTAGTCGCAGGGTCGGACAGAACACTGAAGCTTTCTTT
v_call: TRBV19
d_call: -
j_call: TRBJ1-1
clone_size: -

cdr3_aa: CASGSSAGGRIEQFF
cdr3_nt: TGTGCTAGTGGTTCATCAGCGGGGGGGCGTATTGAGCAGTTCTTC
v_call: TRBV12-5
d_call: TRBD2
j_call: TRBJ2-1
clone_size: -

cdr3_aa: CASSDLFPRDRGGDSGNTIYF
cdr3_nt: TGCGCCAGCAGTGATTTATTCCCTCGGGACAGGGGGGGCGACTCTGGAAACACCATATATTTT
v_call: TRBV10-1
d_call: TRBD1
j_call: TRBJ1-3
clone_size: -

cdr3_aa: CASSRGQAGYEQYF
cdr3_nt: TGCGCCAGCAGTCGCGGACAGGCGGGCTACGAGCAGTACTTC
v_call: TRBV5-1
d_call: TRBD1
j_call: TRBJ2-7
clone_size: once

cdr3_aa: CASRQGASGTDTQYF
cdr3_nt: TGCGCCAGCCGACAGGGGGCGAGCGGAACAGATACGCAGTATTTT
v_call: TRBV10-2
d_call: TRBD1
j_call: TRBJ2-3
clone_size: -

cdr3_aa: CASSSGQGALGGYTF
cdr3_nt: TGTGCCAGCAGCTCAGGACAGGGGGCTTTGGGTGGCTACACCTTC
v_call: TRBV5-4
d_call: TRBD1
j_call: TRBJ1-2
clone_size: -

cdr3_aa: CASSQDSSGGADTQYF
cdr3_nt: TGCGCCAGCAGCCAAGATTCTAGCGGGGGTGCAGATACGCAGTATTTT
v_call: TRBV4-3
d_call: TRBD2
j_call: TRBJ2-3
clone_size: -

cdr3_aa: CASSLADQPQHF
cdr3_nt: TGTGCCAGCAGCTTAGCCGATCAGCCCCAGCATTTT
v_call: TRBV7-9
d_call: -
j_call: TRBJ1-5
clone_size: -

cdr3_aa: CASSLRGQETQYF
cdr3_nt: TGCGCCAGCAGCTTGAGGGGTCAAGAGACCCAGTACTTC
v_call: TRBV5-1
d_call: -
j_call: TRBJ2-5
clone_size: -

cdr3_aa: CSVANLRGTDTQYF
cdr3_nt: TGCAGCGTTGCTAACCTCCGGGGCACAGATACGCAGTATTTT
v_call: TRBV29-1
d_call: -
j_call: TRBJ2-3
clone_size: -